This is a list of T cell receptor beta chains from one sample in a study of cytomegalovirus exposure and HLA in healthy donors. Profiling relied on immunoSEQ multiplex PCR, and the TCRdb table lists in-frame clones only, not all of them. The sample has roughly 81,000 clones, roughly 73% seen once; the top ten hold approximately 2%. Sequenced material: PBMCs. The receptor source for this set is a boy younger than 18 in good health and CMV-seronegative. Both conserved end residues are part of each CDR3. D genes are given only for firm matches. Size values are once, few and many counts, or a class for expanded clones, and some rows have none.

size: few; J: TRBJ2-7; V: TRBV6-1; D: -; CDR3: CASTENRRVSYEQYF; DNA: TGTGCCAGCACAGAGAATAGGAGGGTCTCCTACGAGCAGTACTTC
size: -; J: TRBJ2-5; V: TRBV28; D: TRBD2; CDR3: CASSQAGEGKETQYF; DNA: TGTGCCAGCAGCCAAGCCGGGGAGGGAAAAGAGACCCAGTACTTC
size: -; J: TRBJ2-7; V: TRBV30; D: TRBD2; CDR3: CAWSSGVVGGDEQYF; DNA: TGTGCCTGGAGTAGTGGGGTGGTTGGGGGGGACGAGCAGTACTTC
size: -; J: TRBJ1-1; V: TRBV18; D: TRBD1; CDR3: CASSPWTGRTEAFF; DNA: TGTGCCAGCTCACCTTGGACAGGACGCACTGAAGCTTTCTTT
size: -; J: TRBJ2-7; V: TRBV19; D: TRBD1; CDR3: CATAGTGPHEQYF; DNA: TGTGCCACGGCCGGGACAGGTCCCCACGAGCAGTACTTC
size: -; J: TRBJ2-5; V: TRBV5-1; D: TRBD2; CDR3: CASSLVVAGGQKETQYF; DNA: TGCGCCAGCAGCTTGGTTGTAGCGGGGGGACAAAAAGAGACCCAGTACTTC
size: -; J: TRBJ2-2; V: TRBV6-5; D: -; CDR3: CASTSLGNTGELFF; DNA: TGTGCCAGCACCTCACTAGGGAACACCGGGGAGCTGTTTTTT
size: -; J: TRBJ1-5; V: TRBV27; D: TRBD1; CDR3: CASSQATTGMFGSQPQHF; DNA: TGTGCCAGCAGCCAAGCCACGACAGGGATGTTCGGAAGTCAGCCCCAGCATTTT
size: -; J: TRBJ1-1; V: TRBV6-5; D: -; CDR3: CASSYGDRNTEAFF; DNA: TGTGCCAGCAGTTACGGCGACAGGAACACTGAAGCTTTCTTT
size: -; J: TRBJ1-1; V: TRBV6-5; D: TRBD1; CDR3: CASSRQGLNTEAFF; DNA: TGTGCCAGCAGCCGACAGGGACTGAACACTGAAGCTTTCTTT
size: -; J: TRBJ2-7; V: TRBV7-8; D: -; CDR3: CASSSRGTDPYEQYF; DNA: TGTGCCAGCAGCTCCCGGGGGACGGACCCCTACGAGCAGTACTTC
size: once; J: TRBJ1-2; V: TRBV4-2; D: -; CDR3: CASSQDSDSLRYGYTF; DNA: TGTGCCAGCAGCCAAGATTCGGACAGCCTCCGCTATGGCTACACCTTC
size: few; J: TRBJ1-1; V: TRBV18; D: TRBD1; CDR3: CASSPRTGPTEAFF; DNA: TGTGCCAGCTCACCCAGGACAGGGCCCACTGAAGCTTTCTTT
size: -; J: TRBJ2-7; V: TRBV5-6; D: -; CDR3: CASSKRQSLYEQYF; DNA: TGTGCCAGCAGCAAAAGACAGTCCCTCTACGAGCAGTACTTC
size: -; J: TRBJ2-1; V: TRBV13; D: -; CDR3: CASSERRNNEQFF; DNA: TGTGCCAGCAGCGAGAGGCGTAACAATGAGCAGTTCTTC
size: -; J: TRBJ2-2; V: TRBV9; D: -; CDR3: CASSGGMAGELFF; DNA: TGTGCCAGCAGCGGAGGGATGGCCGGGGAGCTGTTTTTT
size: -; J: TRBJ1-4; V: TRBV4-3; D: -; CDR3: CASSQDRGRAEKLFF; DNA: TGCGCCAGCAGCCAAGATAGGGGTCGGGCTGAAAAACTGTTTTTT
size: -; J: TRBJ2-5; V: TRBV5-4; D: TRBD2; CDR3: CASSAGTSGAFGGETQYF; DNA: TGTGCCAGCAGCGCTGGGACTAGCGGGGCCTTCGGGGGGGAGACCCAGTACTTC
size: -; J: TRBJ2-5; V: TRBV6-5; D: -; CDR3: CASSYRAQETQYF; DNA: TGTGCCAGCAGTTACCGAGCCCAAGAGACCCAGTACTTC